This T cell receptor beta chain derives from a study of T cells expressing NK-cell markers. The CDR3 has 18 amino acids. General study results and limits: Six of the donors carried dominant NKG2C+ clonotypes that took up roughly 1.0-8% of their CD8+ T cells.

In the case of this clonotype: Its antigen remains unidentified.

5'RACE template switching with UMIs produced the TCR beta cDNA. TCRdb reprocessed the 5' RACE reads, with one entry per CDR3 protein and no DNA. The sample totals over 350,000 distinct CDR3 sequences; its top ten clones hold roughly a tenth. The TCR originated in a woman in her forties or fifties in good health. The gene calls are TRBV12-3 or TRBV12-4 and TRBJ2-1; with no DNA, the TCRdb D assignment of TRBD2 cannot be verified. Material: blood T cells: a sorted CD56 or NKG2C T cell subset, CD4+ or CD8+ T cells, or bulk PBMC T cells (not recorded which). The CDR3 loop reads CASSFKTSGREPNNEQFF.